These T cell receptor beta chains were read from a single sample in a study of T cells of healthy individuals. From the 5' RACE reads, TCRdb called clonotypes with MiXCR, one entry per CDR3 protein. The profile shows 60,000 to 70,000 distinct CDR3 sequences, roughly 16% of them singletons. All receptors derive from a human donor in good health. Each CDR3 is given with its conserved first and last residue. The D gene is left open where the match is weak. Clone size appears in some rows only: once, few, many, or a class for an expanded clone.

abundance | j_gene | d_gene | v_gene | CDR3nt | CDR3aa
many | TRBJ2-3 | . | TRBV7-2 | TGTGCCAGCAGCTACCCGCAAGATACGCAGTATTTT | CASSYPQDTQYF
many | TRBJ2-1 | . | TRBV5-1 | TGCGCCAGCAGCTTAATGGGTGGGAGCTCCTACAATGAGCAGTTCTTC | CASSLMGGSSYNEQFF
many | TRBJ1-6 | TRBD1 | TRBV2 | TGTGCCAGCCGGGACAGTGTATATAATTCACCCCTCCACTTT | CASRDSVYNSPLHF
few | TRBJ1-5 | . | TRBV12-3/TRBV12-4 | TGTGCCAGCAGTTTATCACCCTCCAGTCAGCCCCAGCATTTT | CASSLSPSSQPQHF
many | TRBJ2-1 | . | TRBV7-9 | TGTGCCAGCCTTTTTTACAGGGCAAGCTCCTACAATGAGCAGTTCTTC | CASLFYRASSYNEQFF
. | TRBJ2-7 | TRBD2 | TRBV20-1 | TGCAGTGCTAGAGATCTCCGGACTAGCTCCTACGAGCAGTACTTC | CSARDLRTSSYEQYF
many | TRBJ1-4 | . | TRBV29-1 | TGCAGCGTTGAAGATCCGGGGGATGGAGAAAAACTGTTTTTT | CSVEDPGDGEKLFF
many | TRBJ2-3 | . | TRBV11-2 | TGTGCCAGCAGCTCGACACAGGGTGGGGGCCGAGAGGATACGCAGTATTTT | CASSSTQGGGREDTQYF
. | TRBJ2-7 | . | TRBV5-1 | TGCGCCAGCAGCTTGGCTCTTGGGGAGACAAGCTCCTACGAGCAGTACTTC | CASSLALGETSSYEQYF
. | TRBJ2-1 | . | TRBV7-2 | TGTGCCAGCAGCGCCTTCAGCGGAGGAGGTCGGAATGAGCAGTTCTTC | CASSAFSGGGRNEQFF
many | TRBJ2-4 | . | TRBV7-2 | TGTGCCAGCAGCTTACGGGCCTTAGCCAAAAACATTCAGTACTTC | CASSLRALAKNIQYF
few | TRBJ2-5 | . | TRBV7-6 | TGTGCCAGCAGCTTAAATTCCGGGACCACTAACACCCAGTACTTC | CASSLNSGTTNTQYF
many | TRBJ2-3 | . | TRBV28 | TGTGCCAGCAGTTTATTCGAAGGGTGGGACCACAGGGAGGAGACAGATACGCAGTATTTT | CASSLFEGWDHREETDTQYF
few | TRBJ2-5 | . | TRBV2 | TGTGCCAGCAGCTGGGGGTCCCGCCAAGAGACCCAGTACTTC | CASSWGSRQETQYF
. | TRBJ2-3 | . | TRBV28 | TGTGCCAGCAGTTCCTCACTAGGGGGGGGCGGTCTCGATACGCAGTATTTT | CASSSSLGGGGLDTQYF
few | TRBJ1-4 | . | TRBV6-5 | TGTGCCAGCAGGAACTCCCAGGGCCGAAATGAAAAACTGTTTTTT | CASRNSQGRNEKLFF
few | TRBJ1-6 | . | TRBV6-5 | TGTGCCAGCAGTAGGGGGAATAATTCACCCCTCCACTTT | CASSRGNNSPLHF
. | TRBJ2-1 | TRBD1 | TRBV29-1 | TGCAGCGTTGAGGGACAGTTAATAAATGAGCAGTTCTTC | CSVEGQLINEQFF
few | TRBJ2-1 | TRBD2 | TRBV2 | TGTGCCAGCGGAGTTACTAGCGGTGCCTACAATGAGCAGTTCTTC | CASGVTSGAYNEQFF
. | TRBJ2-5 | TRBD2 | TRBV20-1 | TGCAGCCTAGCGGCTCAAGAGACCCAGTACTTC | CSLAAQETQYF
few | TRBJ1-5 | . | TRBV27 | TGTGCCAGCAGTTTATTGGGGGGAAACAATCAGCCCCAGCATTTT | CASSLLGGNNQPQHF
few | TRBJ2-1 | . | TRBV4-1 | TGCGCCAGCAGCCAAGGGGGGGCTAGCTCCTACAATGAGCAGTTCTTC | CASSQGGASSYNEQFF
many | TRBJ1-1 | TRBD1 | TRBV10-3 | TGTGCCATCAGTGAGCAAACAGGGGGCGAAGCTTTCTTT | CAISEQTGGEAFF
few | TRBJ2-7 | TRBD2 | TRBV29-1 | TGCAGCGTTGGGACTAGCGGGGTCTCCTACGAGCAGTACTTC | CSVGTSGVSYEQYF
many | TRBJ1-5 | . | TRBV27 | TGTGCCAGCAGTTACGACACCTATCAGCCCCAGCATTTT | CASSYDTYQPQHF
few | TRBJ1-1 | TRBD1 | TRBV6-2/TRBV6-3 | TGTGCCAGCTGGACAGGGGGAACAGCCACTGAAGCTTTCTTT | CASWTGGTATEAFF